These 10 T cell receptor beta chains originate from one sample sequenced in a study of beta chain features in type 1 diabetes. Expressed TCRB transcripts were sequenced because the isolated RNA had all been reverse transcribed beforehand. Generated by immunoSEQ multiplex PCR, the TCRdb table keeps only in-frame clones and is missing some. The repertoire consists of fewer than 650,000 clones, with 15% to 18% occurring once and the leading ten covering approximately 0.099%. Input material: naive CD4+ T cells from blood. The source of these receptors is a man between 18 and 29 years old in good health.

The chain carries TRBV4-2 and TRBJ1-2; maybe TRBD1 (6 bases). Trimming took 2 bases from V and 6 from J, leaving 10 bases between them. There are 13 residues in the CDR3. The germline gives CDR1 LGHNA, CDR2 YNFKEQ. The DNA for the CDR3 is TGTGCCAGCAGCCAACCAGGGGAAAATGGCTACACCTTC. It is translated as CASSQPGENGYTF.

V gene TRBV18 combines with J gene TRBJ1-1; TRBD1 aligns across 9 bases. V gave up 3 bases and J gave up 7 bases; unmatched junction bases: 9. The length of the CDR3 is 15 residues. CDR1 KGHSH and CDR2 LQKENI come from the germline V gene. The CDR3 is CASSPIGQGRGEAFF. The CDR3 coding sequence is TGTGCCAGCTCACCCATCGGACAGGGGAGGGGTGAAGCTTTCTTT.

The chain uses TRBV7-9 and TRBJ1-2; perhaps TRBD1 as D (5 bases). V lost 1 base and J 7 bases, leaving 13 bases between the germline ends. Germline-derived CDR1 and CDR2 are SEHNR and FQNEAQ (reference sequence). The CDR3 has 14 residues. This chain's CDR3 is CASSLEGAFSGYTF. For the CDR3, the DNA is TGTGCCAGCAGCTTAGAAGGGGCTTTCAGTGGCTACACCTTC.

The chain carries TRBV29-1 and TRBJ2-7; D gene ambiguous. In germline, CDR1 is SQVTM, CDR2 ANQGSEA. V lost 2 bases and J lost 4, with 6 bases in between. The CDR3 sequence is 11 residues long. For the CDR3, the DNA is TGCAGCGTTGAATCTGCTTACGAGCAGTACTTC. Translating gives CSVESAYEQYF.

The chain couples TRBV7-2 to TRBJ2-1; TRBD2 matches 11 bases. CDR1 and CDR2 from the germline V gene are SGHTA and FQGNSA. V lost 1 base to trimming and J lost 6 bases; unmatched junction nucleotides: 14. The length of the CDR3 is 19 residues. CDR3 nucleotide sequence: TGTGCCAGCAGCTTAGTTAGCGGCGCTAGCGGGGGGCAGGTCAATGAGCAGTTCTTC. It specifies CASSLVSGASGGQVNEQFF.

There are a few counts of this clone. The V gene is TRBV27, the J gene TRBJ2-2; weak D call: TRBD1 (5 bases). Per the germline V gene, CDR1 is MNHEY and CDR2 is SMNVEV (reference sequence). The length of the CDR3 is 14 residues. Between the trimmed V and J ends, which lost 7 bases and 0 bases, there was a span of 9 bases. CDR3 sequence reads: CASMGQSNTGELFF. The CDR3 nucleotides read TGTGCCAGCATGGGGCAGTCGAACACCGGGGAGCTGTTTTTT.

This clone occurred a few times. Other nucleotide sequences from this sample produce the same CDR3. The chain uses TRBV30 and TRBJ1-2; D unresolved. The CDR3 extends over 11 amino acids. Germline CDR1 GTSNPN, CDR2 SVGIG (reference sequence). The V end lost 0 bases, the J end lost 8 bases, and 7 bases lay between the germline ends. The CDR3 DNA reads as TGTGCCTGGAGTGTCGGAGGGGGCTACACCTTC. As protein: CAWSVGGGYTF.

V and J are TRBV5-6 and TRBJ1-1; 7 positions match TRBD1. Per germline, CDR1 SGHDT and CDR2 YYEEEE. The CDR3 sequence is 17 residues long. The J segment lost 6 bases and the V segment lost 1 base, leaving 15 bases of the junction unmatched. The CDR3 DNA reads as TGTGCCAGCAGCTTGACTCACCGACAGGGAGAAAGGCCTGAAGCTTTCTTT. Amino acid sequence: CASSLTHRQGERPEAFF.

There are a few counts of this clone. The chain links TRBV20-1 to TRBJ2-5, with a possible D match to TRBD1 (5 bases). CDR1 DFQATT and CDR2 SNEGSKA come from the germline V gene (reference sequence). V dropped 6 bases and J dropped 4 bases, with 9 bases sitting between them. The CDR3 totals 11 residues. In DNA form, the CDR3 reads TGCAGTGCCCATAGGGGAGAGACCCAGTACTTC. Translating it yields CSAHRGETQYF.

This clone has just a few counts. This chain connects TRBV28 to TRBJ1-2, with 10 bases lining up with TRBD1. Germline values: CDR1 MDHEN, CDR2 SYDVKM. The trim removed 3 bases at V and 7 bases at J, leaving 2 bases unmatched. This CDR3 is 13 amino acids long. This chain's CDR3 is CASSFDRGLGYTF. Written as DNA, the CDR3 is TGTGCCAGCAGTTTCGACAGGGGGCTTGGCTACACCTTC.